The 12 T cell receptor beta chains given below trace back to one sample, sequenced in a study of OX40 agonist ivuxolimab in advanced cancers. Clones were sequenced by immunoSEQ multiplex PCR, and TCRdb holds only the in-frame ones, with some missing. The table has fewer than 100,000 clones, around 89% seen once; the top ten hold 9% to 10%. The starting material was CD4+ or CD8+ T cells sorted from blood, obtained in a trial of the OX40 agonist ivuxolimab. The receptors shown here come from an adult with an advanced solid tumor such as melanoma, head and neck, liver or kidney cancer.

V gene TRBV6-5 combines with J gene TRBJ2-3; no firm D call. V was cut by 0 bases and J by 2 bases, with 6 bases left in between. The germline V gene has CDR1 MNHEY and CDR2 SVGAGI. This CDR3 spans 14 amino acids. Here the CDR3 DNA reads TGTGCCAGCAGTTACTCGTCCACCACAGATACGCAGTATTTT. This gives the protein CASSYSSTTDTQYF.

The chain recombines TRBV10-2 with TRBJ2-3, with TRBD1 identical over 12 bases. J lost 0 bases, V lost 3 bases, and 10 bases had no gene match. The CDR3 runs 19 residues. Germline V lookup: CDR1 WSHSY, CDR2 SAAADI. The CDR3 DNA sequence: TGCGCCAGCAGTGATGTGGGACAGGGGGCTTATGAAAGCACAGATACGCAGTATTTT. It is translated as CASSDVGQGAYESTDTQYF.

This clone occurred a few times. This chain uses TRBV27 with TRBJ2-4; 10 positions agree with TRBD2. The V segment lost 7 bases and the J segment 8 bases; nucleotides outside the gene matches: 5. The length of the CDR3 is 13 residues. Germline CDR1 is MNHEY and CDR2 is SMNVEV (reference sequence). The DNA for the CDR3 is TGTGCCAGCAAGGTTCTAGCGGGAGACATTCAGTACTTC. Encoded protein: CASKVLAGDIQYF.

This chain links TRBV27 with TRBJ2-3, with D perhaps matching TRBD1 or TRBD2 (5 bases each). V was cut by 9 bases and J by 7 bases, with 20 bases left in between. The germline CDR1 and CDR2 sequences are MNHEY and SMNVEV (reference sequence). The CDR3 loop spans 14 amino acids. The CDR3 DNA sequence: TGTGCCAGAAAAGGGAGTGGACACAGTAATACGCAGTATTTT. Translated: CARKGSGHSNTQYF.

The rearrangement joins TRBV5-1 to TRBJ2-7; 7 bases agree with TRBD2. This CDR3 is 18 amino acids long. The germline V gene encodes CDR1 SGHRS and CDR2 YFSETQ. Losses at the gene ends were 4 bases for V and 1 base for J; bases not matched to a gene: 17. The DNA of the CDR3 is TGCGCCAGCAGCCAGCCCCAAGGGAGGGCGCTGGTTTCCTACGAGCAGTACTTC. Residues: CASSQPQGRALVSYEQYF. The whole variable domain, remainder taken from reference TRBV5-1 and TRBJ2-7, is KAGVTQTPRYLIKTRGQQVTLSCSPISGHRSVSWYQQTPGQGLQFLFEYFSETQRNKGNFPGRFSGRQFSNSRSEMNVSTLELGDSALYLCASSQPQGRALVSYEQYFGPGTRLTVT.

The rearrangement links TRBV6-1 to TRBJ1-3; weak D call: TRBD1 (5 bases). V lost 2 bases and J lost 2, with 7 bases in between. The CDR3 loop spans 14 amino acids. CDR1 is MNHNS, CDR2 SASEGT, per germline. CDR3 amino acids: CASSEIRAGNTIYF. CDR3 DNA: TGTGCCAGCAGTGAAATCAGGGCTGGAAACACCATATATTTT.

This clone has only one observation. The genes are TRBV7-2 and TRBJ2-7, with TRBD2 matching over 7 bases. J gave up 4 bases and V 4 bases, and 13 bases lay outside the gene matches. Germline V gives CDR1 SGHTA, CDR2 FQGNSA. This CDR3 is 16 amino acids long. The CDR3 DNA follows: TGTGCCAGCAGCTCCCTAGTTGGAGCGGGAACGTACGAGCAGTACTTC. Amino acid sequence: CASSSLVGAGTYEQYF.

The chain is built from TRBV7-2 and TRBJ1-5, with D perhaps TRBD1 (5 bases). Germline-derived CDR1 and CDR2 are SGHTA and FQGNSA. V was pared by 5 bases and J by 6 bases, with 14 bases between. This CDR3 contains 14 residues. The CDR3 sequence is CASSPDSIFQPQHF. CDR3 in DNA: TGTGCCAGCAGCCCAGACAGTATATTTCAGCCCCAGCATTTT.

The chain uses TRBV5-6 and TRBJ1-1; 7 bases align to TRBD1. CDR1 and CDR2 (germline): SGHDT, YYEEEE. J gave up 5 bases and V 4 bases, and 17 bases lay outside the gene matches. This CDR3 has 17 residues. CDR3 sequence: CASSALRGLGMRTEAFF. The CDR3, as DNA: TGTGCCAGCAGCGCCCTAAGGGGGCTGGGGATGCGTACTGAAGCTTTCTTT.

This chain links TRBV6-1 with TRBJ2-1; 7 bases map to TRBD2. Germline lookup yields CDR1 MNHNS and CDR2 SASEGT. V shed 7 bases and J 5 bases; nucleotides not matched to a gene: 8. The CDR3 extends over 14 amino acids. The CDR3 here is CASMVGAGDNEQFF. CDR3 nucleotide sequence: TGTGCCAGCATGGTAGGGGCGGGAGACAATGAGCAGTTCTTC.

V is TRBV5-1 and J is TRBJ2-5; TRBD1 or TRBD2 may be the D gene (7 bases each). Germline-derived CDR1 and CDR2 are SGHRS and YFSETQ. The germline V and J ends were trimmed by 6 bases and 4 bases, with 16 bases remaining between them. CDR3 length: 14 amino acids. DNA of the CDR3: TGCGCCAGCAACCCAGGGGGGGGAGGAGAGACCCAGTACTTC. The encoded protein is CASNPGGGGETQYF.

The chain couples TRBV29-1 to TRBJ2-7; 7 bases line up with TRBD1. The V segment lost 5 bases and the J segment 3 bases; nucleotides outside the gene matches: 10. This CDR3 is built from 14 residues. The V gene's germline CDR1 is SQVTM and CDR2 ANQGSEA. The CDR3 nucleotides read TGCAGCGTTCTACCGGGACAGAAAGACTACGAGCAGTACTTC. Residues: CSVLPGQKDYEQYF.